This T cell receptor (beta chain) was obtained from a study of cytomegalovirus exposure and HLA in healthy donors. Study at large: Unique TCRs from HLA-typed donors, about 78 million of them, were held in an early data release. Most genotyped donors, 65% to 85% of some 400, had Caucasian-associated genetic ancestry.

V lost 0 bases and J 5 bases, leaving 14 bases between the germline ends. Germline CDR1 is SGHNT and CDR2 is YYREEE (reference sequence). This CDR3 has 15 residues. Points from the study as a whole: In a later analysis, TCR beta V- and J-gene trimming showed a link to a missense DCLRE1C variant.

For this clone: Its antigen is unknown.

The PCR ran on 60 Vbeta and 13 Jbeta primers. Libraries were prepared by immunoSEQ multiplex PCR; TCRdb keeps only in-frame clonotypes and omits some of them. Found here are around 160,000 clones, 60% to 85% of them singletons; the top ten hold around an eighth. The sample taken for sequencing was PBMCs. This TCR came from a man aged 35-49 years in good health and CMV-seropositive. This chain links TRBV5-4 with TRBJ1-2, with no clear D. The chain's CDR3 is CASSLAPGDSYGYTF. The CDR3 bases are TGTGCCAGCAGCTTGGCCCCCGGAGACTCTTATGGCTACACCTTC.